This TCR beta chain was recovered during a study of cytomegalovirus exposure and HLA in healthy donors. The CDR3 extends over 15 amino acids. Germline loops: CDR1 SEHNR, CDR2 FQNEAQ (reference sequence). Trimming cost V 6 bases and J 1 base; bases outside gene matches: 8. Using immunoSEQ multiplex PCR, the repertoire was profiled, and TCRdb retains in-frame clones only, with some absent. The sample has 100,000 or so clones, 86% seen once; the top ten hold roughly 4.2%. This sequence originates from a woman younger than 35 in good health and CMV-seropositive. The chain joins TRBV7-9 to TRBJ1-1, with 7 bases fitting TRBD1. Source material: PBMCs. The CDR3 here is CASRPNTGANTEAFF. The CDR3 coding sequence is TGTGCCAGCAGACCGAATACAGGGGCGAACACTGAAGCTTTCTTT. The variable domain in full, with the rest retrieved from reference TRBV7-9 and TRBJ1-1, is DTGVSQNPRHKITKRGQNVTFRCDPISEHNRLYWYRQTLGQGPEFLTYFQNEAQLEKSRLLSDRFSAERPKGSFSTLEIQRTEQGDSAMYLCASRPNTGANTEAFFGQGTRLTVV.